This TCR beta chain was sequenced for a study of T cell repertoires in cytomegalovirus infection. This clonotype was found a few times. What it binds is not known. TCRdb re-derived calls from the reads in MiXCR, one entry per CDR3 protein. The sample includes around 900,000 distinct CDR3 sequences, roughly 30% of them seen just once. This CDR3 contains 16 residues. V was clipped by 6 bases and J by 4 bases; unmatched bases: 9. CDR1 LGHNT and CDR2 FRNRAP come from the germline V gene. The sequencing here drew on cultured CD8+ T cells from PBMCs, taken from culture after CMV antigen stimulation. The chain links TRBV12-5 to TRBJ1-1, with 12 nucleotides matching TRBD1. The receptor's source is a human donor in good health (CMV status not recorded). Some clones in this sample may be carry-over from other donors' samples. Here the CDR3 DNA reads TGTGCTAGTGGCCCCCCCGGGACAGGGGGCTTCACTGAAGCTTTCTTT. It encodes CASGPPGTGGFTEAFF.